This entry is about one T cell receptor (beta chain). With V trimmed by 2 bases and J by 4 bases, 2 bases remained unmatched. Germline CDR1 MNHEY, CDR2 SVGAGI. CDR3 length equals 13 residues. This specimen comes from a study of T cell changes during pregnancy in multiple sclerosis. The repertoire was sequenced with immunoSEQ multiplex PCR; TCRdb's copy has only in-frame clones and lacks some. The repertoire holds about 68,000 clones, 92% seen once, with about 1.4% in the top ten. The rearrangement uses TRBV6-5 and TRBJ2-7; TRBD2 matches 7 bases. The origin of this receptor is a female donor in good health, enrolled as a control in a pregnancy study. The source material was peripheral blood, sampled in the second trimester of pregnancy. The DNA of the CDR3 is TGTGCCAGCAGTTACCCGGGGGGTTACGAGCAGTACTTC. The encoded protein is CASSYPGGYEQYF.